This TCR beta chain was captured in a study of identical twins (TCRdb year 2016). At the level of the whole study: To test whether fetal clonotypes persist, the study used deep sequencing on TCR alpha and beta repertoires from monozygotic twins, unrelated adults of various ages, and cord blood. Replicate twin experiments were performed at different times using different library preparation protocols to rule out contamination.

The full study reports these points: Zero-insertion analyses could be partly confounded by invariant T cells such as MAIT and iNKT, although diverse VJ usage argued against such confounding for most clonotypes. The excess sharing between twins in beta out-of-frame sequences was weaker because fewer shared sequences reduced the signal-to-noise ratio. In monozygotic twins, recombination models systematically underestimated out-of-frame TCR alpha sharing, but the models matched the sharing seen between unrelated individuals. Compared with coincidental sharing between unrelated individuals, out-of-frame TCR alpha sequences shared between twins had an excess of sequences with low generation probability. Abundant cord blood beta clonotypes had fewer insertions, young adult naive repertoires showed a similar but weaker trend, and memory repertoires showed no such trend. Conclusions relied on cross-sectional statistical analysis, since the same donors could not be followed over many years.

Receptor libraries were prepared by 5' RACE. These reads were obtained on an Illumina HiSeq 2000. A universal primer binding site was added through template switching, and the final cDNA carried a unique molecular identifier so that TCR cDNA molecules could be counted accurately. Specific primers in the conserved constant-segment region were used to synthesize first-strand cDNA for TCR alpha and beta chains. To control for contamination, every cDNA library carried two barcodes: a SMART-Mk sample barcode plus Illumina barcodes. Two successive PCR steps introduced TruSeq adapter sequences along with Illumina sample barcodes. The TCR alpha and beta cDNA libraries were sequenced on the Illumina HiSeq platform using custom primers. The study's processing was this. Unique molecular identifiers were extracted from raw reads with MiGEC, and CDR3 positions were determined with MiXCR. For each individual, recombination models were inferred using an EM algorithm with the repgenHMM and IGoR tools. The analysis of shared clonotypes was done with the tcR package in R, with sharing normalized by the product of cloneset sizes. To study raw recombination free of thymic and clonal selection effects, out-of-frame nonproductive sequences were analyzed. TCRdb ran its own pipeline on the public reads, namely fastp trimming at Q25 and MiXCR clone calling, and kept in-frame beta chains. Rows merge per CDR3 protein into single entries with the most common DNA and genes. The V and J calls here are based on TCRdb, not the publication. The sample records about 570,000 distinct CDR3 sequences, approximately 10% of which are singletons. Under 3.5% of the sample lies in the top ten.

Every donor in the study was a healthy Caucasian. The twin cohort consisted of three pairs of female monozygotic twins, all aged about 18 to 29 years. Peripheral blood mononuclear cells were the source from which RNA for the TCR libraries was isolated. This clonotype was recorded many times. The target of this receptor is not known. Base qualities are not provided; no much larger clone lies one nucleotide away. The CDR3 runs 16 residues from the cysteine to the phenylalanine. Kept here is only the CDR3 DNA, which spans 48 bases and is read in frame from base 1. For this chain, trimming is 0 bases at the V end and 6 bases at the J end, and the number of junction bases without a gene match is 7. Looking up the germline V gene yields CDR1 SGHRS and CDR2 YFSETQ. The sample was also reused in another study, on yellow fever vaccine responses in identical twins. As that second paper reports: According to the authors, the vaccine-induced T cell response in identical twins seemed to be partly convergent and partly specific to each individual. In identical twins, the study followed T cell clones that responded to the vaccine with precision.

The source material was PBMCs. The clonotype comes from a woman between 18 and 29 years old in good health. In this chain, TRBV5-1 is recombined with TRBJ2-1, with 9 junctional bases fitting TRBD1. CDR3 sequence: CASSLARDRAFNEQFF. DNA sequence: TGCGCCAGCAGCTTGGCCCGGGACAGGGCTTTCAATGAGCAGTTCTTC.